The TCR beta chain described here comes from a study of blood T cell repertoires in COVID-19 (dated by TCRdb to 2019 to 2021). About the study as a whole: Samples from collaborators originated in the United States, Italy and Spain and spanned both the acute and convalescent phases of COVID-19. The prospective study material was composed of cDNA or gDNA derived from T cells, B-cell-depleted T cells, or PBMCs. Deeply sampled blood TCRbeta repertoires from subjects exposed to, actively infected with, or recovered from COVID-19 were included in the dataset. The repertoires were released in a freely available public database intended as a resource for research on the immune response to SARS-CoV-2. Samples were obtained from the ongoing ImmuneRACE study (first 160 participants) and from about 1,300 subjects provided by 6 global collaborators. Nearly every sample came with metadata listing a de-identified subject ID, COVID-19 status, age in years and sex. Where HLA class I and class II types were available, the types were taken from metadata supplied by the sample provider, not from assay-based typing.

Trimming takes 0 bases from V and 4 bases from J, and the germline ends sit 10 bases apart. The germline V gene (reference sequence) supplies CDR1 WNHNN and CDR2 SYGVQD. The CDR3 holds 15 amino acids from the cysteine to the phenylalanine. Of the read, only the CDR3 DNA is kept; its 45 bases are in frame from base 1. This clone was seen only once. Its antigen remains undetermined. No qualities accompany the bases; no much larger clone lies one base away. TCRbeta CDR3 regions were amplified from genomic DNA by means of the immunoSEQ Assay, a bias-controlled multiplex PCR. The authors' pipeline ran thus. The number of nucleated cells in each sample was estimated from the amplification of reference gene primers within the assay. To quantify the absolute abundance of each unique TCRbeta CDR3 rearrangement, sequence reads were collapsed and filtered. Productive Simpson clonality was computed per sample as the square root of Simpson's diversity index over productive rearrangements. The immuneACCESS repertoire file appears here via TCRdb, limited to in-frame rearrangements. These files lack a portion of the clones; in checked studies, under half of the deficit traces to unresolved V genes, and the cause of the others is not known. That table is the source of V, J and clone size, and D and trimming were worked out from the DNA. A total of more than 90,000 clones appear in this sample, about 81% of them only once. The leading ten clones occupy 7.9% of the sample.

The collaborating institutions used their own protocols to collect whole blood in K2EDTA tubes. For TCRbeta analysis, collaborators shipped samples in one of three forms: frozen whole blood, isolated PBMCs, or DNA extracted from either of those sample types. General conclusions and limits of the study: Clinical and demographic metadata were provided uncurated, with the amount varying by source and participant.

This sequence uses TRBV10-1 and TRBJ1-5, with the D gene not clear enough to name. Specimen: peripheral blood. This TCR derives from a man aged 65 to 85 with acute or convalescent COVID-19. The CDR3 corresponds to CASSESRGWNQPQHF. The bases read TGCGCCAGCAGTGAGTCTCGGGGTTGGAATCAGCCCCAGCATTTT.